This T cell receptor (beta chain) was sequenced in a study of tumor-infiltrating lymphocytes in primary liver carcinoma. Study-wide results and caveats: Researchers found tumor-adjacent and tumor-blood pairs overlapped less than tumor region pairs.

Co-extraction yielded RNA and DNA from around 20-30 mg of unsorted bulk tissue. Five discrete regions of every tumor underwent sampling. Histology found more than 75% viable tumor cells per sample. This clonotype appeared many times. Its antigen is still unknown. CDR1 is SEHNR, CDR2 FQNEAQ, per germline (reference sequence). J was trimmed by 3 bases and V by 2 bases; bases with no gene match: 13. CDR3 length equals 19 residues. Total RNA amounting to roughly 450 ng was the source from which TCR beta cDNA was made with a constant-region primer. For TCR beta, libraries were produced by three nested multiplex PCR rounds using slightly modified ARM-PCR. TRBV1-TRBV30 forward primers paired with a C-beta reverse primer were used in the first two PCR rounds, which ran about 11 cycles each. Each CDR3 protein is one row after TCRdb ran MiXCR on the multiplex PCR reads. The data show about 99,000 distinct CDR3 sequences, with about three quarters seen just once and around 9.5% held by the top ten.

The chain is built from TRBV7-9 and TRBJ2-5, with 12 bases identical to TRBD2. This clonotype was sampled from a woman aged 55-70 years with primary liver carcinoma and hepatitis B virus infection. Sequenced sample: liver tumor tissue from sampling region 5. Subset: tumor region T5, tumor centre. CDR3 DNA: TGTGCCAGCAGCTTACTTCGACTAGCGGGAGCGGGAGCTGAAGAGACCCAGTACTTC. This encodes CASSLLRLAGAGAEETQYF. Filled out from reference TRBV7-9 and TRBJ2-5, the complete variable domain reads DTGVSQNPRHKITKRGQNVTFRCDPISEHNRLYWYRQTLGQGPEFLTYFQNEAQLEKSRLLSDRFSAERPKGSFSTLEIQRTEQGDSAMYLCASSLLRLAGAGAEETQYFGPGTRLLVL.